The clone carrying this TCR beta chain was observed a few times. Lesional scalp tissue (obtained by punch biopsy) and peripheral blood were collected from alopecia areata patients. Extracted from the samples, RNA was reverse transcribed into cDNA to serve as the sequencing template. Method: immunoSEQ multiplex PCR; TCRdb's copy keeps in-frame clones and lacks some. The table records roughly 150,000 clones, over 45% of them present only once. The V gene lost 0 bases and the J gene lost 5 bases, with 7 bases spanning the gap. Germline V lookup: CDR1 SEHNR, CDR2 FQNEAQ (reference sequence). This CDR3 contains 13 residues. These data originate in a study of CD8+ T cells in alopecia areata. Study-wide context: The tofacitinib course ran for 6 to 18 months and was followed by 6 months off drug.

This chain uses TRBV7-9 with TRBJ2-5, with unresolved D. The sample taken for sequencing was CD4+ T cells sorted from blood. The source is a human donor with alopecia areata. CDR3 nucleotides: TGTGCCAGCAGCTTAGCGGTGCTGGAGACCCAGTACTTC. Residues: CASSLAVLETQYF. The full variable domain, completed using reference TRBV7-9 and TRBJ2-5, is DTGVSQNPRHKITKRGQNVTFRCDPISEHNRLYWYRQTLGQGPEFLTYFQNEAQLEKSRLLSDRFSAERPKGSFSTLEIQRTEQGDSAMYLCASSLAVLETQYFGPGTRLLVL.